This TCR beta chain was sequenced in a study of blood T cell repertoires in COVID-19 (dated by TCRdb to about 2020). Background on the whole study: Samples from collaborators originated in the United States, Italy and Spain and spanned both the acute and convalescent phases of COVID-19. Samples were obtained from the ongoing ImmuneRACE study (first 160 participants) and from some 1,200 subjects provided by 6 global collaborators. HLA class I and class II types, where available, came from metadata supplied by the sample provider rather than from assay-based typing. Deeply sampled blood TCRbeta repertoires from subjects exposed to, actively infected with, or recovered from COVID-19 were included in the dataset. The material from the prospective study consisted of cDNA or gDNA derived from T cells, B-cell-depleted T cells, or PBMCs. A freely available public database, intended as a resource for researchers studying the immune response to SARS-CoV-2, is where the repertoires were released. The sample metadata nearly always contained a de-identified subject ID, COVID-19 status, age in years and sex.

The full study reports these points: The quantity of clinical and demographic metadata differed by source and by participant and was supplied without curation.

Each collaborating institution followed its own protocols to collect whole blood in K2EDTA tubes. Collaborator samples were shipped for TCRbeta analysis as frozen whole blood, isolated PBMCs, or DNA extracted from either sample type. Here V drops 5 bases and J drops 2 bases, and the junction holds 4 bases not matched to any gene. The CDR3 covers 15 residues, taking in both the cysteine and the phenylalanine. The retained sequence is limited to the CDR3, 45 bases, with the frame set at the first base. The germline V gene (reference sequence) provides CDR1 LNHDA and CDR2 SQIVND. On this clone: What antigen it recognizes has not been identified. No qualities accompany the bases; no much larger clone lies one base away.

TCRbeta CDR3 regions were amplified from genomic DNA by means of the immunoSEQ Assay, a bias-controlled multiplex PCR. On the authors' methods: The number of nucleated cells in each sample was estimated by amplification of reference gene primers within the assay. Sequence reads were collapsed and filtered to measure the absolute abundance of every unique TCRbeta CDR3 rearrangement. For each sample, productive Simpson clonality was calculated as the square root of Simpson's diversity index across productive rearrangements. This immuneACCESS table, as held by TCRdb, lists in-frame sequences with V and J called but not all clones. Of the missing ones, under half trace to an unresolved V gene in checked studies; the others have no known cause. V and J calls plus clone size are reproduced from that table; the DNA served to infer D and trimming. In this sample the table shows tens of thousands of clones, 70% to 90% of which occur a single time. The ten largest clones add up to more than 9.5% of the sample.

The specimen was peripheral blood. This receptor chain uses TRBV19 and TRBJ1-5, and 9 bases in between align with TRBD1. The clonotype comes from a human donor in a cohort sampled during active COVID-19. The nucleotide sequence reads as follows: TGTGCCAGTAGTCTAGGGACAGGGCGCAATCAGCCCCAGCATTTT. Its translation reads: CASSLGTGRNQPQHF.